The present T cell receptor beta chain was sequenced within a study of blood T cell repertoires in COVID-19 (dated by TCRdb to the early 2020s). A note on the overall study: The collaborator samples originated in the United States, Italy and Spain and spanned the acute and convalescent phases of COVID-19. The prospective study material was composed of cDNA or gDNA derived from T cells, B-cell-depleted T cells, or PBMCs. The dataset comprised deeply sampled blood TCRbeta repertoires from subjects exposed to, actively infected with, or recovered from COVID-19. The repertoires were released in a freely available public database intended as a resource for research on the immune response to SARS-CoV-2. The samples were drawn from the first 160 participants of the ongoing ImmuneRACE study and from under 1,500 subjects provided by 6 global collaborators. Sample metadata almost always included a de-identified subject ID, COVID-19 status, age in years and sex. Where HLA class I and class II types were available, the types were taken from metadata supplied by the sample provider, not from assay-based typing.

TCRbeta CDR3 regions were amplified from genomic DNA by means of the immunoSEQ Assay, a bias-controlled multiplex PCR. In the paper's pipeline: The number of nucleated cells in each sample was estimated from the amplification of reference gene primers within the assay. To quantify the absolute abundance of each unique TCRbeta CDR3 rearrangement, sequence reads were collapsed and filtered. For each sample, productive Simpson clonality was calculated by taking the square root of Simpson's diversity index across productive rearrangements. This is the immuneACCESS table as TCRdb keeps it, with only in-frame sequences that have V and J called. A part of the clones is gone; compared with another copy, unresolved V genes explain less than half, and the rest is unexplained. V, J and clone size reflect that table, while D and trimming were determined from the DNA. For this sample the table gives about 120,000 clones, of which 65% to 90% were detected only once. Of the sample, about a tenth is held by the ten largest clones.

Collaborating institutions collected whole blood in K2EDTA tubes following their own protocols. For TCRbeta analysis, collaborators shipped samples as frozen whole blood, isolated PBMCs, or DNA extracted from either of those sample types. Points on this clone: The antigen it recognizes is unknown. No much larger clone exists at a distance of one base, and base qualities are not known.

On the study overall, not on this receptor specifically: Clinical and demographic metadata were provided uncurated, with the amount varying by source and participant.

The V end gives up 3 bases and the J end 7 bases, leaving 9 bases in the junction not matched to a gene. Reading from cysteine to phenylalanine, the CDR3 counts 14 amino acids. Only the CDR3 DNA is retained, 42 bases long and in frame from the first base. The CDR1 and CDR2 encoded by the germline V gene are SGDLS and YYNGEE. Sequencing was done on a sample of peripheral blood. Here the chain combines TRBV9 and TRBJ2-7; the central 8 bases match TRBD2. This TCR derives from a man older than 75 with acute or convalescent COVID-19. The DNA sequence is TGTGCCAGCAGCGCGGGACTAGAAAGGGTAGAGCAGTACTTC. Its protein product is CASSAGLERVEQYF.